The 10 T cell receptor beta chains below all came from one sample that was sequenced in a study of T cells after yellow fever vaccination. One entry per CDR3 protein, called by TCRdb with MiXCR from the 5' RACE reads. The table lists approximately 340,000 distinct CDR3 sequences, 8.7% of them singletons. The sample consisted of PBMCs, taken on the day of the first yellow fever vaccination. The receptors were sampled from a man younger than 30 who received the YFV17D yellow fever vaccine.

This clonotype has a count of ten or more. CDR3 region: CASSDRTDQETQYF. The CDR3 DNA sequence: TGTGCCAGCAGCGATAGAACGGATCAAGAGACCCAGTACTTC. The V call is TRBV2, the J call TRBJ2-5; D remains unclear. Trimming pared 6 bases from V and 2 bases from J, leaving 13 bases between. The CDR3 runs to 14 residues. Germline-derived CDR1 and CDR2 are SNHLY and FYNNEI.

This rearrangement joins TRBV20-1 to TRBJ1-5, with no clear D. The V and J ends lost 6 bases and 8 bases respectively, with 8 bases between them. Per the germline V gene, CDR1 is DFQATT and CDR2 is SNEGSKA (reference sequence). CDR3 size: 10 residues. CDR3 sequence: CSAGREPQHF. In nucleotides, the CDR3 is TGCAGTGCCGGGAGGGAGCCCCAGCATTTT.

This rearrangement joins TRBV14 to TRBJ1-6, with 11 bases identical to TRBD1. The CDR3 is 14 amino acids. Trimming took 5 bases from V and 10 from J; bases not matched to a gene: 4. Germline CDR1 is SGHDN and CDR2 is FVKESK. The CDR3 DNA sequence: TGTGCCAGCAGCAGGGACAGGGGGGCGTCACCCCTCCACTTT. It is translated as CASSRDRGASPLHF.

On this clonotype itself: This may arise from a read error, as a much more abundant clone is one base away. The gene calls are TRBV5-1 and TRBJ2-3, with TRBD2 identical over 8 bases. Germline V lookup: CDR1 SGHRS, CDR2 YFSETQ. Germline trimming cut 4 bases from V and 2 bases from J; bases unmatched to any gene: 3. The CDR3 length is 14 residues. The CDR3 bases are TGCGCCAGCAGCGTAGCGGGGTTCACAGATACGCAGTATTTT. Its translation: CASSVAGFTDTQYF.

The chain combines TRBV12-3 or TRBV12-4 with TRBJ2-7; tentatively, D is TRBD1 (7 bases). This CDR3 spans 16 amino acids. V lost 4 bases and J 3 bases, leaving 19 bases between the germline ends. This CDR3 is CASSSQQGTFNYEQYF. CDR3 nucleotides: TGTGCCAGCAGTTCCCAACAGGGGACTTTTAACTACGAGCAGTACTTC.

This clonotype was counted a few times. J is TRBJ1-1 and V is TRBV18; 7 bases line up with TRBD1. The germline V gene encodes CDR1 KGHSH and CDR2 LQKENI. This CDR3 is 14 amino acids long. V gave up 3 bases and J gave up 3 bases; unmatched junction bases: 4. The CDR3 DNA reads TGTGCCAGCTCACCCCTGGGACAGTACACTGAAGCTTTCTTT. Residues: CASSPLGQYTEAFF.

This clonotype was seen many times. The gene calls are TRBV12-3 or TRBV12-4 and TRBJ2-5, with 10 bases lining up with TRBD1. The trim removed 5 bases at V and 6 bases at J, leaving 12 bases unmatched. The CDR3 extends over 16 amino acids. The CDR3 coding sequence is TGTGCCAGCAGTCACCCACCGGACAGGGGGTTAAAGACCCAGTACTTC. Translating it yields CASSHPPDRGLKTQYF.

The gene calls are TRBV30 and TRBJ2-4; 9 bases agree with TRBD1. The germline V gene encodes CDR1 GTSNPN and CDR2 SVGIG (reference sequence). This CDR3 region has 16 residues. The trim removed 1 base at V and 4 bases at J, leaving 8 bases unmatched. CDR3 DNA: TGTGCCTGGAGTGACCCCCGGGACAGGGCGAAAAACATTCAGTACTTC. Residues: CAWSDPRDRAKNIQYF.

The chain employs TRBV4-2 and TRBJ2-3, with 7 nucleotides matching TRBD2. This CDR3 spans 16 amino acids. Per germline, CDR1 LGHNA and CDR2 YNFKEQ. V was clipped by 1 base and J by 1 base; unmatched bases: 5. The CDR3 loop reads CASSQVAGDGTDTQYF. The CDR3 DNA is TGTGCCAGCAGCCAAGTGGCGGGGGACGGCACAGATACGCAGTATTTT.

This clonotype showed up many times. The J gene is TRBJ1-5, the V gene TRBV5-8; D not certain. The germline V gene encodes CDR1 SGHTS and CDR2 YDEGEE. This CDR3 has 12 residues. V shed 4 bases and J shed 11 bases, with 13 bases lying between them. CDR3 nucleotide sequence: TGTGCCAGCAGCACCTGCTGCGGTTCCCAGCATTTT. Amino acid sequence: CASSTCCGSQHF.